The rows below give T cell receptor beta chains drawn from one sample of a study of blood T cell repertoires in COVID-19. The assay was immunoSEQ multiplex PCR, and TCRdb's table has in-frame clones only and misses some. The profile shows under 250,000 clones, more than 75% of them singletons. Sequenced sample: peripheral blood. The receptors stem from a woman between 40 and 55 years old with COVID-19, enrolled during active disease. CDR3s include the opening cysteine and the closing phenylalanine or tryptophan. D genes are given only for firm matches. Size tells how often a clone was seen (once, few, many) or the class of an expanded clone, and some rows leave it out.

CDR3 length	D gene	V gene	J gene	clone size	CDR3 protein	CDR3 DNA
15	TRBD1	TRBV24-1	TRBJ2-7	few	CATRRYRDRGYEQYF	TGTGCCACCAGAAGATACCGGGACAGGGGTTACGAGCAGTACTTC
13	TRBD2	TRBV11-2	TRBJ2-7	few	CASSLTSGRQQYF	TGTGCCAGCAGCTTGACGTCCGGGAGGCAGCAGTACTTC
19	TRBD1	TRBV19	TRBJ1-6	few	CASSITGQVGSSYNSPLHF	TGTGCCAGTAGCATAACTGGACAGGTTGGAAGCTCCTATAATTCACCCCTCCACTTT
14	NA	TRBV5-1	TRBJ2-1	NA	CASRRTASYNEQFF	TGCGCCAGCCGCCGGACTGCCTCCTACAATGAGCAGTTCTTC
16	TRBD1	TRBV3-1/TRBV3-2	TRBJ1-1	NA	CASSQGRTGMNTEAFF	TGTGCCAGCAGCCAAGGCAGGACAGGTATGAACACTGAAGCTTTCTTT
15	NA	TRBV7-2	TRBJ2-6	NA	CASSSWESGANVLTF	TGTGCCAGCAGCTCATGGGAGTCTGGGGCCAACGTCCTGACTTTC
18	TRBD2	TRBV4-2	TRBJ2-3	NA	CASSQVPSGRPGTDTQYF	TGTGCCAGCAGCCAAGTCCCTAGCGGGCGCCCTGGCACAGATACGCAGTATTTT
15	NA	TRBV6-4	TRBJ1-2	few	CASRDRGERPYGYTF	TGTGCCAGCAGGGACAGAGGAGAAAGGCCCTATGGCTACACCTTC
13	NA	TRBV5-4	TRBJ2-1	once	CASSRERDNEQFF	TGTGCCAGCAGCCGCGAGAGGGATAATGAGCAGTTCTTC
13	NA	TRBV18	TRBJ1-5	few	CASSPDLYQPQHF	TGTGCCAGCTCACCGGACTTATATCAGCCCCAGCATTTT
18	NA	TRBV24-1	TRBJ1-5	NA	CATSDEDEWRSVNQPQHF	TGTGCCACCAGTGACGAGGACGAATGGAGGTCAGTAAATCAGCCCCAGCATTTT
14	NA	TRBV5-4	TRBJ2-5	NA	CASSRREIQETQYF	TGTGCCAGCAGCCGCCGGGAGATCCAAGAGACCCAGTACTTC
15	TRBD1	TRBV29-1	TRBJ1-2	NA	CSVEDLLGGRDGYTF	TGCAGCGTTGAAGATTTGTTAGGGGGCCGGGATGGCTACACCTTC
14	TRBD1	TRBV5-1	TRBJ2-7	NA	CASSLGTGAHEQYF	TGCGCCAGCAGCTTGGGGACAGGGGCCCACGAGCAGTACTTC
13	NA	TRBV3-1/TRBV3-2	TRBJ2-3	NA	CASRAGGTDTQYF	TGTGCCAGCCGAGCAGGGGGCACAGATACGCAGTATTTT
13	NA	TRBV12-3/TRBV12-4	TRBJ2-2	once	CASRTGSGRELFF	TGTGCCAGTCGTACAGGGTCTGGGCGGGAGCTGTTTTTT
16	NA	TRBV3-1/TRBV3-2	TRBJ2-3	NA	CASSQSSQRGTDTQYF	TGTGCCAGCAGCCAATCGAGCCAGCGAGGCACAGATACGCAGTATTTT
14	NA	TRBV2	TRBJ1-6	few	CASSEALRGSPLHF	TGTGCCAGCAGTGAAGCGCTTCGGGGGTCACCCCTCCACTTT
15	TRBD1	TRBV5-1	TRBJ1-3	NA	CASSLRQGGTNTIYF	TGCGCCAGCAGCCTGCGACAGGGGGGTACGAACACCATATATTTT
13	NA	TRBV6-1	TRBJ1-1	once	CASSEGRDTEAFF	TGTGCCAGCAGTGAGGGTCGGGACACTGAAGCTTTCTTT
17	TRBD1	TRBV6-2/TRBV6-3	TRBJ1-5	NA	CASSYGAGGGGNQPQHF	TGTGCCAGCAGTTACGGGGCAGGGGGAGGAGGCAATCAGCCCCAGCATTTT
13	NA	TRBV3-1/TRBV3-2	TRBJ2-5	NA	CATLSQGQATQYF	TGTGCCACCCTGAGTCAGGGTCAGGCAACCCAGTACTTC
14	NA	TRBV5-5	TRBJ2-3	NA	CASSFGGPADTQYF	TGTGCCAGCAGCTTCGGGGGGCCCGCAGATACGCAGTATTTT
13	NA	TRBV27	TRBJ1-4	NA	CASNPRGSGKLFF	TGTGCCAGCAATCCCCGGGGGAGCGGGAAACTGTTTTTT
14	TRBD1	TRBV15	TRBJ2-7	NA	CATSRDRTGREQYF	TGTGCCACCAGCAGAGACCGGACAGGGCGGGAGCAGTACTTC
13	TRBD1	TRBV30	TRBJ1-1	NA	CAWQTGQGVQAFF	TGTGCCTGGCAAACAGGACAGGGTGTCCAAGCTTTCTTT
14	TRBD1	TRBV19	TRBJ1-4	NA	CASSIRTGDGKLFF	TGTGCCAGTAGTATCCGGACAGGGGATGGGAAACTGTTTTTT
16	TRBD2	TRBV7-2	TRBJ2-3	NA	CASSSIAGGGPDTQYF	TGTGCCAGCAGCTCGATAGCGGGAGGGGGGCCAGATACGCAGTATTTT
15	TRBD1	TRBV4-1	TRBJ2-7	once	CASSQEDRAFYEQYF	TGCGCCAGCAGCCAAGAAGACAGGGCCTTCTACGAGCAGTACTTC
15	TRBD2	TRBV6-6	TRBJ2-7	NA	CASNRLAGVSGEQYF	TGTGCCAGCAACCGACTAGCGGGGGTTTCGGGCGAGCAGTACTTC
14	TRBD1	TRBV6-5	TRBJ2-7	once	CASSTPGQGEEQYF	TGTGCCAGCAGTACCCCGGGACAGGGGGAGGAGCAGTACTTC
15	NA	TRBV25-1	TRBJ2-1	NA	CASSEYRGAHNEQFF	TGTGCCAGCAGTGAATACAGGGGAGCCCACAATGAGCAGTTCTTC
13	NA	TRBV27	TRBJ2-1	NA	CASSPAGTLEQFF	TGTGCCAGCAGTCCTGCGGGTACTCTTGAGCAGTTCTTC
11	TRBD1	TRBV12-3/TRBV12-4	TRBJ1-1	NA	CASTTGVEAFF	TGTGCCAGCACCACAGGGGTTGAAGCTTTCTTT
15	TRBD1	TRBV6-2/TRBV6-3	TRBJ1-5	once	CASSYAGGWKQPQHF	TGTGCCAGCAGTTACGCAGGGGGGTGGAAGCAGCCCCAGCATTTT
15	TRBD1	TRBV19	TRBJ1-3	NA	CASSPRQGSGNTIYF	TGTGCCAGTAGTCCTCGACAGGGCTCTGGAAACACCATATATTTT
13	NA	TRBV29-1	TRBJ1-4	NA	CSVGRVRDEKLFF	TGCAGCGTTGGGAGGGTGAGAGATGAAAAACTGTTTTTT
14	TRBD1	TRBV9	TRBJ2-7	NA	CASSVGTAPYEQYF	TGTGCCAGCAGCGTGGGGACAGCTCCCTACGAGCAGTACTTC
15	TRBD2	TRBV18	TRBJ2-5	NA	CASSPLPGGQETQYF	TGTGCCAGCTCACCGCTTCCGGGAGGGCAAGAGACCCAGTACTTC